Within the sample, the clone carrying this T cell receptor (beta chain) is medium-sized. Its antigen remains unknown. The repertoire was sequenced with immunoSEQ multiplex PCR; TCRdb's copy has only in-frame clones and lacks some. The specimen has more than 13,000 clones, none found just once. Caucasian heritage predominated among both patients and controls. These data originate in a study of T cell clonality in common variable immunodeficiency. Notes on the study in general: Fewer deletions and N-nucleotide insertions were reportedly seen in common variable immunodeficiency TCR beta sequences. TCRbeta clonality was increased in CVID versus healthy controls.

The sample consisted of peripheral blood mononuclear cells. This clonotype originated in a human donor with common variable immunodeficiency.

The CDR3 sequence is CASSPRTSSETQYF. The CDR3 DNA, read in part, is TGTGCCAGCTCACCACGGACTAGCTCCGAGACC. This chain joins TRBV18 and TRBJ2-5; TRBD2 aligns across 8 bases. The observed sequence ends 3 residues before the CDR3 terminus, with the missing tail filled in from the germline J gene. CDR3 size: 14 residues. CDR1 is KGHSH, CDR2 LQKENI, per germline. V trimming: 1 base; J trimming: 5 bases; junction bases outside the gene matches: 3.